The next 12 T cell receptor beta chains were all read from a single sample in a study of blood T cell repertoires in COVID-19. The method was immunoSEQ multiplex PCR; TCRdb's version includes in-frame clones alone and lacks a portion of them. The table lists 140,000 or so clones, 70% to 85% of them singletons. Sequenced sample: PBMCs or T cells enriched from blood (not recorded which). The receptors were gathered from a woman under 30 who had been exposed to COVID-19.

The V call is TRBV30, the J call TRBJ1-2; TRBD1 matches 8 bases. V shed 1 base and J 9 bases; nucleotides not matched to a gene: 7. CDR3 length: 13 amino acids. Germline V gene lookup returns CDR1 GTSNPN and CDR2 SVGIG (reference sequence). This CDR3 reads CAWSAIGQGSYTF. CDR3 DNA sequence: TGTGCCTGGAGTGCGATCGGACAGGGTAGCTACACCTTC.

V is TRBV27 and J is TRBJ2-1, with D maybe TRBD2 (5 bases). The CDR3 extends over 13 amino acids. Germline CDR1 MNHEY, CDR2 SMNVEV (reference sequence). V lost 0 bases, J lost 5 bases, and 5 bases lay in between. The CDR3 protein is CASSLSGNNEQFF. Written as DNA, the CDR3 is TGTGCCAGCAGTTTATCCGGGAACAATGAGCAGTTCTTC.

The CDR3 region has the DNA TGTGCCAGCAGCCCGACTGAAGCTTTCTTT. Amino acids: CASSPTEAFF. This chain uses TRBV7-9 with TRBJ1-1; D call uncertain. Trimming shortened V by 5 bases and J by 5 bases, and 3 bases separated the two germline ends. The CDR3 loop spans 10 amino acids. The V gene's germline CDR1 is SEHNR and CDR2 FQNEAQ (reference sequence). The whole variable domain, filled in from reference TRBV7-9 and TRBJ1-1, reads DTGVSQNPRHKITKRGQNVTFRCDPISEHNRLYWYRQTLGQGPEFLTYFQNEAQLEKSRLLSDRFSAERPKGSFSTLEIQRTEQGDSAMYLCASSPTEAFFGQGTRLTVV.

V and J are TRBV5-1 and TRBJ2-7; 12 bases agree with TRBD2. The CDR3 consists of 14 residues. Germline V gene sequence: CDR1 SGHRS, CDR2 YFSETQ. The J segment lost 5 bases and the V segment lost 3 bases, leaving 3 bases of the junction unmatched. The CDR3 protein is CASSSSGRAHEQYF. CDR3 nucleotide sequence: TGCGCCAGCAGCTCTAGCGGGAGGGCCCACGAGCAGTACTTC.

There are a few counts of this clone. The CDR3 here is CASRVPTGYGYTF. In DNA form, the CDR3 reads TGTGCCAGCAGGGTACCGACAGGGTATGGCTACACCTTC. The gene calls are TRBV6-5 and TRBJ1-2, with TRBD1 matching 7 bases. The CDR3 contains 13 residues. CDR1 MNHEY and CDR2 SVGAGI come from the germline V gene. J was trimmed by 5 bases and V by 6 bases; bases with no gene match: 6.

A single count supports this clone. The CDR3 here is CASSPGGRGLTRNTEAFF. CDR3 coding DNA: TGCGCCAGCAGCCCCGGCGGCAGGGGATTAACTAGGAACACTGAAGCTTTCTTT. This chain joins TRBV4-3 and TRBJ1-1; D perhaps matches TRBD1 (6 bases). Germline-derived CDR1 and CDR2 are LGHNA and YSLEER. V was trimmed by 4 bases and J by 1 base, leaving 22 bases between them. The CDR3 is 18 amino acids.

The chain links TRBV6-5 to TRBJ1-2; a possible D gene is TRBD1 (5 bases). CDR1 MNHEY and CDR2 SVGAGI come from the germline V gene. Deletions cut 6 bases from V and 0 bases from J, with 14 bases between. The CDR3 runs to 15 residues. CDR3 amino acids: CASSRNTGANYGYTF. The CDR3 DNA reads as TGTGCCAGCAGCCGCAACACAGGAGCTAACTATGGCTACACCTTC.

The chain carries TRBV4-1 and TRBJ2-7, with 10 bases fitting TRBD2. The CDR3 runs 15 residues. Trimming cost V 5 bases and J 3 bases; bases outside gene matches: 7. The V gene's germline CDR1 is MGHRA and CDR2 YSYEKL. Here the CDR3 DNA reads TGCGCCAGCAGCTCCCCTAGCGGGAGAGACTACGAGCAGTACTTC. As protein: CASSSPSGRDYEQYF.

The V gene is TRBV21-1, the J gene TRBJ1-1; TRBD1 reflects the table's D call only, with no check against the DNA. TRBV21-1 is annotated as a pseudogene. The CDR3 has 13 residues. The CDR3: CASSGQGTVEAFF. As DNA, the CDR3 is TGTGCCAGCAGCGGACAGGGGACGGTCGAAGCTTTCTTT.

As for this clone: At one of its ends the junction is not consistent with the germline gene, which may arise from a read error. The V gene is TRBV30, the J gene TRBJ1-5; D unresolved. The germline V gene encodes CDR1 GTSNPN and CDR2 SVGIG (reference sequence). This CDR3 is built from 12 residues. The CDR3, as DNA: TGTGCCTGGAGTCCGACCCACGGACTGACGATATTT. The encoded protein is CAWSPTHGLTIF.

This clone has a handful of counts. The chain employs TRBV18 and TRBJ1-1; tentatively, D is TRBD1 (6 bases). This CDR3 contains 15 residues. Germline V lookup: CDR1 KGHSH, CDR2 LQKENI. Trimming removed 3 bases at V and 1 base at J, with 12 bases between. CDR3 sequence reads: CASSPSGRGNTEAFF. CDR3 sequence (DNA): TGTGCCAGCTCACCTTCGGGCAGGGGGAACACTGAAGCTTTCTTT.

This clone was detected once. This chain uses TRBV7-6 with TRBJ2-2; perhaps TRBD2 as D (6 bases). The CDR3 runs 15 residues. CDR1 and CDR2 (germline): SGHVS, FNYEAQ. Deletions cut 5 bases from V and 5 bases from J, with 15 bases between. DNA of the CDR3: TGTGCCAGCAGCCCCAGACTAGGCGGGACCGGGGAGCTGTTTTTT. Its protein product is CASSPRLGGTGELFF. Looking up the rest from reference TRBV7-6 and TRBJ2-2 gives the full variable domain: GAGVSQSPRYKVTKRGQDVALRCDPISGHVSLYWYRQALGQGPEFLTYFNYEAQQDKSGLPNDRFSAERPEGSISTLTIQRTEQRDSAMYRCASSPRLGGTGELFFGEGSRLTVL.